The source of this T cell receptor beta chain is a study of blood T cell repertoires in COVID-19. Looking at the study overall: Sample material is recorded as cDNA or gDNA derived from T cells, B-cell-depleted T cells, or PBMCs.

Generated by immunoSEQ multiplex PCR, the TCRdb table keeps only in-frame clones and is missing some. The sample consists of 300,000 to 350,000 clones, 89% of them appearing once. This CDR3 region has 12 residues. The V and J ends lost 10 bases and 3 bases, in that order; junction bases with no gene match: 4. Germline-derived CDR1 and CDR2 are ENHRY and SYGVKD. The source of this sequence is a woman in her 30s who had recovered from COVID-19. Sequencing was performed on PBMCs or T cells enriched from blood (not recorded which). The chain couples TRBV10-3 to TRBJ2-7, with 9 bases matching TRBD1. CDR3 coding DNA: TGTGCCACCAGACAGGGGGACTACGAGCAGTACTTC. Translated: CATRQGDYEQYF.